The 10 T cell receptor beta chains given below trace back to one sample, sequenced in a study of cytomegalovirus exposure and HLA in healthy donors. Use of 60 Vbeta and 13 Jbeta primers characterized the PCR. The assay was immunoSEQ multiplex PCR, and TCRdb's table has in-frame clones only and misses some. There are under 200,000 clones in the sample; around 77% occur only once, and 2% to 2.5% lies in the top ten. The sequencing sample was made of PBMCs. All receptors derive from a man between 60 and 70 years old in good health and CMV-seronegative.

This chain's CDR3 is CASTLGTGFQETQYF. The CDR3 coding sequence is TGTGCCAGTACACTCGGGACAGGGTTTCAAGAGACCCAGTACTTC. The J gene is TRBJ2-5, the V gene TRBV19; 9 bases match TRBD1. Germline CDR1 LNHDA, CDR2 SQIVND (reference sequence). CDR3 size: 15 residues. J gave up 2 bases and V 7 bases, and 8 bases lay outside the gene matches.

J is TRBJ2-5 and V is TRBV28, with TRBD1 as a possible D gene (7 bases). The DNA end favors TRBJ2-7, so the J call may be wrong. Germline V gene lookup returns CDR1 MDHEN and CDR2 SYDVKM. The CDR3 runs 14 residues. CDR3 nucleotides: TGTGCCAGCAGCCCCGGGGGACAGATCTACGAGCAGTACTTC. This translates into CASSPGGQIYEQYF.

V is TRBV10-3 and J is TRBJ1-2, with TRBD1 matching over 8 bases. The J segment lost 4 bases and the V segment lost 4 bases, leaving 14 bases of the junction unmatched. The CDR3 loop spans 17 amino acids. CDR1 is ENHRY, CDR2 SYGVKD, per germline. Written as DNA, the CDR3 is TGTGCCATCAGTGTATCCTCAGCAGGGGGCGGTAGCTATGGCTACACCTTC. Translating gives CAISVSSAGGGSYGYTF.

The gene calls are TRBV25-1 and TRBJ1-2; 8 bases are a match to TRBD1. Germline V gene data show CDR1 as MGHDK and CDR2 as SYGVNS. This CDR3 spans 15 amino acids. Trimming at V came to 5 bases and at J to 6 bases, leaving 11 bases not matched to a gene. Here the CDR3 reads CASSTGQAFPNGYTF. The DNA of the CDR3 is TGTGCCAGCAGTACGGGACAGGCGTTTCCAAATGGCTACACCTTC.

This clone was counted between two and nine times. The chain is built from TRBV5-4 and TRBJ2-2; 10 nucleotides align to TRBD1. The germline gives CDR1 SGHNT, CDR2 YYREEE (reference sequence). V gave up 0 bases and J gave up 7 bases; unmatched junction bases: 6. CDR3 length: 16 amino acids. CDR3 sequence reads: CASSLGDRGVGGELFF. CDR3 nucleotide sequence: TGTGCCAGCAGCTTGGGGGACAGGGGCGTTGGCGGGGAGCTGTTTTTT.

The chain combines TRBV30 with TRBJ2-1; D is uncertain. CDR1 is GTSNPN, CDR2 SVGIG, per germline (reference sequence). The CDR3 runs to 12 residues. V was pared by 2 bases and J by 4 bases, with 6 bases between. Here the CDR3 reads CAWSTDYNEQFF. DNA for the CDR3: TGTGCCTGGAGTACAGATTACAATGAGCAGTTCTTC.

This clone came up a few times. The chain couples TRBV2 to TRBJ1-1; tentatively, D is TRBD1 (5 bases). This CDR3 comprises 16 residues. Germline V gene lookup returns CDR1 SNHLY and CDR2 FYNNEI. With 6 bases removed from V and 4 bases from J, the gap between germline ends came to 21 bases. The CDR3 loop is CASSLTQPGMGTEAFF. DNA of the CDR3: TGTGCCAGCAGCCTGACCCAGCCAGGGATGGGCACTGAAGCTTTCTTT.

This chain links TRBV27 with TRBJ1-5, with 10 bases that match TRBD1. CDR3 size: 15 residues. With 7 bases clipped from V and 1 base from J, the junction kept 4 bases outside the gene matches. Per germline, CDR1 MNHEY and CDR2 SMNVEV (reference sequence). The CDR3 protein is CASTVTGGSNQPQHF. The DNA of the CDR3 is TGTGCCAGCACGGTGACAGGGGGCAGCAATCAGCCCCAGCATTTT.

V usage is TRBV28 and J usage is TRBJ2-1; 7 bases fit TRBD2. Unmatched junction bases numbered 8, after V lost 2 bases and J lost 7 bases. Germline CDR1 reads MDHEN; CDR2 reads SYDVKM. CDR3 size: 15 residues. This CDR3 is CASSLPAGAVNEQFF. CDR3 DNA sequence: TGTGCCAGCAGTTTACCGGCGGGAGCGGTGAATGAGCAGTTCTTC.

The CDR3 coding sequence is TGTGCCAGCAGCGAAACGGTCCGGGGGGGATACAATGAGCAGTTCTTC. Translating gives CASSETVRGGYNEQFF. The genes are TRBV6-1 and TRBJ2-1; 8 bases agree with TRBD2. CDR1 and CDR2 (germline): MNHNS, SASEGT. V lost 6 bases and J lost 4; bases outside the gene matches: 11. The CDR3 totals 16 residues.